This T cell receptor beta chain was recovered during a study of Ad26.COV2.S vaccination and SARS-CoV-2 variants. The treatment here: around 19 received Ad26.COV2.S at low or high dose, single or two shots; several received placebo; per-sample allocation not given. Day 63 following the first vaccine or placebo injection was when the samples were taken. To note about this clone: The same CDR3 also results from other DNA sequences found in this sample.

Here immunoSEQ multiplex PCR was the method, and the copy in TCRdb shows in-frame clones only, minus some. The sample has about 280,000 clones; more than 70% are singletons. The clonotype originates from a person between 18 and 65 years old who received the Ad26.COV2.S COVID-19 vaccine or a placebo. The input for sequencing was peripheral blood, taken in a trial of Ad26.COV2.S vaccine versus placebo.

The CDR3 DNA is TGCGCCAGCAGCCTGGGGGCCTACGAGCAGTACTTC. This sequence encodes CASSLGAYEQYF. This sequence joins TRBV5-1 and TRBJ2-7; D may correspond to TRBD1 or TRBD2 (5 bases each). Germline loops: CDR1 SGHRS, CDR2 YFSETQ. There are 12 residues in the CDR3. V gave up 4 bases and J gave up 2 bases, with 7 bases separating them. The full variable domain, rest sourced from reference TRBV5-1 and TRBJ2-7, is KAGVTQTPRYLIKTRGQQVTLSCSPISGHRSVSWYQQTPGQGLQFLFEYFSETQRNKGNFPGRFSGRQFSNSRSEMNVSTLELGDSALYLCASSLGAYEQYFGPGTRLTVT.